Below are 3 T cell receptor beta chains sequenced from a single sample in a study of blood T cell repertoires in COVID-19. Clones were sequenced by immunoSEQ multiplex PCR, and TCRdb holds only the in-frame ones, with some missing. The sample contains 110,000 to 150,000 clones, about 80% of which appear only once. Sequenced: peripheral blood. These receptors all come from a human donor in a cohort sampled during active COVID-19.

This clone appeared once. The genes are TRBV7-8 and TRBJ1-5; D perhaps matches TRBD1 (5 bases). Trimming cost V 5 bases and J 0 bases, with 11 bases left between them. This CDR3 spans 15 amino acids. CDR1 and CDR2 from the germline V gene are SGHVS and FQNEAQ. CDR3 DNA: TGTGCCAGCAGCCAAGGACAAAATAGCAATCAGCCCCAGCATTTT. Encoded protein: CASSQGQNSNQPQHF.

The chain has TRBV6-5 and TRBJ1-2; D possibly corresponds to TRBD1 (5 bases). With 2 bases removed from V and 10 bases from J, the gap between germline ends came to 11 bases. CDR3 length equals 12 residues. Germline V lookup: CDR1 MNHEY, CDR2 SVGAGI. The CDR3 nucleotides read TGTGCCAGCAGTTACACAGGATCTTCCTACACCTTC. Its translation: CASSYTGSSYTF.

The V call is TRBV27, the J call TRBJ2-1; TRBD2 aligns across 11 bases. In germline, CDR1 is MNHEY, CDR2 SMNVEV (reference sequence). With V trimmed by 5 bases and J by 3 bases, 3 bases remained unmatched. This CDR3 spans 15 amino acids. The CDR3 spells CASSPGTSGYNEQFF. In DNA form, the CDR3 reads TGTGCCAGCAGTCCTGGGACTAGCGGCTACAATGAGCAGTTCTTC.